Each of the 27 T cell receptor beta chains below was sequenced from the same sample in a study of T cell repertoires in cytomegalovirus infection. TCRdb redid the calling of the reads with MiXCR, one entry per CDR3 protein. The table shows a few hundred thousand distinct CDR3 sequences, with almost 40% occurring only once. Their cognate antigens are unknown. The specimen comprised cultured PBMCs, sampled from culture after CMV antigen stimulation. Receptor source: a human donor in good health (CMV status not recorded). Some clones in this sample may be carry-over from other donors' samples.

This chain uses TRBV11-2 with TRBJ2-3, with 11 bases that match TRBD2. Losses at the gene ends were 1 base for V and 10 bases for J; bases not matched to a gene: 7. CDR3 size: 15 residues. CDR1 and CDR2 from the germline V gene are SGHAT and FQNNGV. CDR3 in DNA: TGTGCCAGCAGCTTAGCTCTAGCGGGAGGCGGGTCGCAGTATTTT. Translated, it gives CASSLALAGGGSQYF.

This clonotype was detected ten times or more. This chain joins TRBV7-9 and TRBJ2-1, with TRBD2 matching over 7 bases. Germline V gene lookup returns CDR1 SEHNR and CDR2 FQNEAQ (reference sequence). There are 15 residues in the CDR3. The V gene end was trimmed by 2 bases and the J gene end by 3 bases; junction bases not matched to a gene: 4. CDR3 in DNA: TGTGCCAGCAGCTTATCTCCTAGCGGCTACAATGAGCAGTTCTTC. Its translation: CASSLSPSGYNEQFF.

The chain employs TRBV6-2 or TRBV6-3 and TRBJ2-6; D possibly corresponds to TRBD2 (6 bases). The CDR3 is 16 amino acids. V lost 4 bases and J lost 7, with 17 bases in between. CDR1 is MNHEY, CDR2 SVGEGT, per germline. As DNA, the CDR3 is TGTGCCAGCAGTTTCCACCGTTCGGAGGGCGCCAACGTCCTGACTTTC. Translating gives CASSFHRSEGANVLTF.

This chain uses TRBV7-2 with TRBJ1-2; 8 bases are a match to TRBD1. Germline CDR1 is SGHTA and CDR2 is FQGNSA. CDR3 length equals 16 residues. J was trimmed by 3 bases and V by 5 bases; bases with no gene match: 11. The CDR3 DNA is TGTGCCAGCAGCCTAATCCAGGGGGCTTTAGACTATGGCTACACCTTC. As protein: CASSLIQGALDYGYTF.

The chain employs TRBV7-6 and TRBJ1-1; perhaps TRBD1 as D (5 bases). Trimming removed 8 bases at V and 4 bases at J, with 8 bases between. This CDR3 spans 11 amino acids. CDR1 SGHVS and CDR2 FNYEAQ come from the germline V gene. This CDR3 is CASQGVTEAFF. CDR3 DNA sequence: TGTGCCAGCCAGGGTGTCACTGAAGCTTTCTTT. The full variable domain, with the rest looked up from reference TRBV7-6 and TRBJ1-1, is GAGVSQSPRYKVTKRGQDVALRCDPISGHVSLYWYRQALGQGPEFLTYFNYEAQQDKSGLPNDRFSAERPEGSISTLTIQRTEQRDSAMYRCASQGVTEAFFGQGTRLTVV.

This clonotype was detected ten times or more. J is TRBJ2-7 and V is TRBV7-2; D not resolved. From germline, CDR1 is SGHTA and CDR2 FQGNSA. V lost 1 base and J lost 0, with 7 bases in between. The CDR3 covers 14 residues. The CDR3 is CASSLGGFSYEQYF. CDR3 DNA: TGTGCCAGCAGCTTAGGTGGCTTCTCCTACGAGCAGTACTTC.

This chain links TRBV20-1 with TRBJ2-3, with 7 bases identical to TRBD1. V lost 4 bases, J lost 4 bases, and 5 bases stayed unmatched. This CDR3 spans 13 amino acids. Per germline, CDR1 DFQATT and CDR2 SNEGSKA (reference sequence). As DNA, the CDR3 is TGCAGTGCTAATACAGGGGCGGCAGATACGCAGTATTTT. It is translated as CSANTGAADTQYF.

The chain uses TRBV18 and TRBJ1-1; D possibly corresponds to TRBD1 (6 bases). The germline V gene encodes CDR1 KGHSH and CDR2 LQKENI. V was pared by 2 bases and J by 0 bases, with 10 bases between. CDR3 length: 15 amino acids. In DNA, the CDR3 is TGTGCCAGCTCACCATGGACAGAGTTGAACACTGAAGCTTTCTTT. Protein sequence: CASSPWTELNTEAFF.

The gene calls are TRBV27 and TRBJ2-2, with a possible D match to TRBD1 (6 bases). This CDR3 spans 14 amino acids. CDR1 MNHEY and CDR2 SMNVEV come from the germline V gene (reference sequence). V lost 1 base and J 6 bases, leaving 9 bases between the germline ends. The CDR3 protein is CASSLYYRAGELFF. As DNA, the CDR3 is TGTGCCAGCAGTTTATACTACAGGGCCGGGGAGCTGTTTTTT.

The gene calls are TRBV11-2 and TRBJ1-3, with D unresolved. The V gene lost 2 bases and the J gene lost 0 bases, with 8 bases spanning the gap. The CDR3 runs to 15 residues. The germline V gene encodes CDR1 SGHAT and CDR2 FQNNGV. The CDR3, as DNA: TGTGCCAGCAGCTTACAGCGGATCTCTGGAAACACCATATATTTT. Its translation is CASSLQRISGNTIYF.

This clonotype has more than one count but fewer than ten. The V call is TRBV7-6, the J call TRBJ1-3; the D is unclear. CDR3 size: 15 residues. Germline CDR1 is SGHVS and CDR2 is FNYEAQ. V lost 5 bases to trimming and J lost 3 bases, with 14 bases between them. The CDR3 DNA reads TGTGCCAGCAGCCCCCCCCCGGGGAATGGAAACACCATATATTTT. Its translation: CASSPPPGNGNTIYF.

This clonotype has just one count. This chain uses TRBV12-3 or TRBV12-4 with TRBJ2-3; 7 positions match TRBD1. This CDR3 comprises 14 residues. Germline trimming cut 6 bases from V and 6 bases from J; bases unmatched to any gene: 9. CDR3 bases: TGTGCCAGCAGCCGGGACAGTGGGTATGATACGCAGTATTTT. Amino acids: CASSRDSGYDTQYF.

This chain connects TRBV12-3 or TRBV12-4 to TRBJ2-2; possible D gene TRBD1, 5 bases. V was cut by 2 bases and J by 6 bases, with 16 bases left in between. The length of the CDR3 is 16 residues. CDR3 sequence reads: CASSLYGAPTPGELFF. CDR3 in DNA: TGTGCCAGCAGTTTATATGGGGCCCCCACGCCCGGGGAGCTGTTTTTT.

This clonotype was counted a few times. The V and J genes are TRBV7-2 and TRBJ2-7, with 7 bases lining up with TRBD2. The CDR3 spans 14 residues. CDR1 is SGHTA and CDR2 is FQGNSA in the germline V gene. V was pared by 4 bases and J by 2 bases, with 5 bases of the junction left unmatched. The CDR3 loop is CASSWGGGPYEQYF. For the CDR3, the DNA is TGTGCCAGCAGCTGGGGGGGAGGCCCCTACGAGCAGTACTTC. Supplemented by reference TRBV7-2 and TRBJ2-7, the full variable domain reads GAGVSQSPSNKVTEKGKDVELRCDPISGHTALYWYRQSLGQGLEFLIYFQGNSAPDKSGLPSDRFSAERTGGSVSTLTIQRTQQEDSAVYLCASSWGGGPYEQYFGPGTRLTVT.

This clonotype was picked up one time. This chain uses TRBV6-2 or TRBV6-3 with TRBJ2-7; the D gene is possibly TRBD1 (6 bases). Germline CDR1 MNHEY, CDR2 SVGEGT. The CDR3 contains 14 residues. V shed 7 bases and J shed 1 base, with 14 bases lying between them. CDR3 sequence: CASKRQEPSYEQYF. CDR3 DNA sequence: TGTGCCAGCAAGAGACAGGAGCCTTCCTACGAGCAGTACTTC.

This clonotype occurred many times. The V call is TRBV7-2, the J call TRBJ1-3; D gene unclear. CDR1 and CDR2 (germline): SGHTA, FQGNSA. Trimming removed 1 base from V and 2 bases from J, with 3 bases in between. The CDR3 contains 13 residues. The CDR3 protein is CASSLVPGNTIYF. Written as DNA, the CDR3 is TGTGCCAGCAGCTTAGTTCCTGGAAACACCATATATTTT.

In its sample, this clonotype was seen a few times. The V gene is TRBV7-2, the J gene TRBJ1-2, with 8 nucleotides matching TRBD1. V gave up 2 bases and J gave up 4 bases; unmatched junction bases: 6. The CDR3 covers 15 residues. Looked up from germline, CDR1 is SGHTA and CDR2 is FQGNSA. Here the CDR3 reads CASSLTWTGPYGYTF. For the CDR3, the DNA is TGTGCCAGCAGCTTAACCTGGACAGGGCCCTATGGCTACACCTTC.

Only a few counts were recorded for this clonotype. This chain links TRBV27 with TRBJ2-7; 9 nucleotides agree with TRBD2. Germline CDR1 is MNHEY and CDR2 is SMNVEV (reference sequence). This CDR3 is built from 13 residues. V lost 7 bases and J lost 5; bases outside the gene matches: 6. The CDR3 loop reads CASKELAGNEQYF. The CDR3, as DNA: TGTGCCAGCAAAGAACTAGCGGGTAACGAGCAGTACTTC.

This chain uses TRBV3-1 with TRBJ2-7; either TRBD1 or TRBD2 may supply D (5 bases each). Germline-derived CDR1 and CDR2 are LGHDT and YNNKEL (reference sequence). The V gene lost 0 bases and the J gene lost 0 bases, with 12 bases spanning the gap. The CDR3 sequence is 16 residues long. DNA for the CDR3: TGTGCCAGCAGCCAAGAAGTAGTTGGGGGCTCCTACGAGCAGTACTTC. Protein product: CASSQEVVGGSYEQYF.

As for this clonotype: One end of the junction does not line up with germline, which may come from a read error. The V and J genes are TRBV20-1 and TRBJ1-6, with 9 bases fitting TRBD1. Looked up from germline, CDR1 is DFQATT and CDR2 is SNEGSKA (reference sequence). The length of the CDR3 is 17 residues. CDR3 DNA: TGCAGTGCCAGAGAACCGGGACAGGGTTCCTATAATTCACCCCTCCACTTT. This sequence encodes CSAREPGQGSYNSPLHF.

The rearrangement links TRBV20-1 to TRBJ1-1, with 7 bases that match TRBD1. The CDR3 covers 19 residues. Germline V gene data show CDR1 as DFQATT and CDR2 as SNEGSKA (reference sequence). Losses at the gene ends were 0 bases for V and 5 bases for J; bases not matched to a gene: 21. CDR3 coding DNA: TGCAGTGCTAGAGATTTGAGATGGGCAGGGGGACGGGTGAGGACTGAAGCTTTCTTT. It encodes CSARDLRWAGGRVRTEAFF.

This sequence joins TRBV20-1 and TRBJ2-3; TRBD2 aligns across 7 bases. V lost 4 bases, J lost 0 bases, and 4 bases stayed unmatched. The germline V gene encodes CDR1 DFQATT and CDR2 SNEGSKA (reference sequence). The CDR3 runs to 14 residues. This CDR3 is CSANLAASTDTQYF. For the CDR3, the DNA is TGCAGTGCTAACCTAGCGGCAAGCACAGATACGCAGTATTTT.

The V gene is TRBV28, the J gene TRBJ2-3, with D perhaps matching TRBD1 (5 bases). V was pared by 5 bases and J by 2 bases, with 17 bases between. The CDR3 spans 16 residues. Germline V lookup: CDR1 MDHEN, CDR2 SYDVKM. This chain's CDR3 is CASSPPGANPTDTQYF. CDR3 sequence (DNA): TGTGCCAGCAGTCCCCCTGGGGCCAACCCCACAGATACGCAGTATTTT.

This chain joins TRBV6-2 or TRBV6-3 and TRBJ2-3; TRBD2 might be the D (5 bases). V was pared by 6 bases and J by 5 bases, with 18 bases between. Per the germline V gene, CDR1 is MNHEY and CDR2 is SVGEGT. This CDR3 contains 15 residues. CDR3 region: CASRVRVPSGDTQYF. CDR3 nucleotide sequence: TGTGCCAGCAGGGTGCGGGTCCCGTCGGGAGATACGCAGTATTTT.

This clonotype was seen a few times. The rearrangement uses TRBV6-5 and TRBJ1-6; D remains ambiguous. The V gene lost 5 bases and the J gene lost 0 bases, with 14 bases spanning the gap. Looked up from germline, CDR1 is MNHEY and CDR2 is SVGAGI. The CDR3 loop spans 17 amino acids. DNA for the CDR3: TGTGCCAGCAGTATCCGGCGGCAGGTCTCCTATAATTCACCCCTCCACTTT. Translation gives CASSIRRQVSYNSPLHF.

This clonotype has just one count. This chain connects TRBV12-3 or TRBV12-4 to TRBJ2-5; D possibly corresponds to TRBD1 (6 bases). CDR3 size: 15 residues. The V end was cut by 4 bases, the J end by 4 bases, with 16 bases between. CDR3 in DNA: TGTGCCAGCAGTTCCCCGACAGGCCCCCTAGAGACCCAGTACTTC. Translation: CASSSPTGPLETQYF.

This clonotype was detected only a few times. This chain uses TRBV7-7 with TRBJ2-1, with D maybe TRBD2 (5 bases). Germline CDR1 reads SSHAT; CDR2 reads FNYEAQ (reference sequence). The CDR3 is made up of 16 amino acids. Trimming removed 1 base at V and 0 bases at J, with 10 bases between. CDR3 protein: CASSLEVGSSYNEQFF. The CDR3 region has the DNA TGTGCCAGCAGCTTAGAAGTGGGGAGCTCCTACAATGAGCAGTTCTTC. Drawing the rest from reference TRBV7-7 and TRBJ2-1, the complete variable domain is GAGVSQSPRYKVTKRGQDVTLRCDPISSHATLYWYQQALGQGPEFLTYFNYEAQPDKSGLPSDRFSAERPEGSISTLTIQRTEQRDSAMYRCASSLEVGSSYNEQFFGPGTRLTVL.